The clone carrying this TCR beta chain was picked up many times. Its antigen is not identified. The source of the sample is a study of T cell clonality in common variable immunodeficiency. Study-level findings and limits: Reportedly, TCR beta sequences from common variable immunodeficiency showed fewer deletions and N-nucleotide insertions.

Only in-frame clones appear in the TCRdb table, and some are missing; sequencing was by immunoSEQ multiplex PCR. The sample was found to contain 15,000 to 20,000 clones, and every one recurs. This sequence was found in a human donor with common variable immunodeficiency. Specimen: peripheral blood mononuclear cells.

The CDR3 is CASSSQGQILNTEAFF. The part of the CDR3 DNA that was read is TGTGCCAGCTCATCCCAGGGACAGATTTTAAACACTGAA. This sequence joins TRBV18 and TRBJ1-1; 7 nucleotides line up with TRBD1. The sequence runs out 3 residues before the end of the CDR3; the remainder is reconstructed from the germline J gene. The V segment lost 5 bases and the J segment 2 bases; nucleotides outside the gene matches: 11. Germline lookup yields CDR1 KGHSH and CDR2 LQKENI. This CDR3 contains 16 residues.